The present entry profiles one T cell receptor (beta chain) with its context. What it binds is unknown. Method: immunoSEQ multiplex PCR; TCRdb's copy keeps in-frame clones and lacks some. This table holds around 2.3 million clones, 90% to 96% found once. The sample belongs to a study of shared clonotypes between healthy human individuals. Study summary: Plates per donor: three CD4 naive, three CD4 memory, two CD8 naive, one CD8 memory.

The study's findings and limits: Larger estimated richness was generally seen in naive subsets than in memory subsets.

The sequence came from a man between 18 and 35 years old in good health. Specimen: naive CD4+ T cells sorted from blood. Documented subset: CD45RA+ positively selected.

The CDR3 DNA reads TGTGCATCAGGGTTGGGACAGACCACCGGGGAGCTGTTTTTT. This encodes CASGLGQTTGELFF. The genes are TRBV18 and TRBJ2-2; 7 bases align to TRBD1. CDR1 and CDR2 from the germline V gene are KGHSH and LQKENI. This CDR3 is built from 14 residues.